This TCR beta chain was identified during a study of cytomegalovirus exposure and HLA in healthy donors. The V gene end was trimmed by 7 bases and the J gene end by 7 bases; junction bases not matched to a gene: 14. CDR3 length: 15 residues. Germline CDR1 reads SGHTA; CDR2 reads FQGNSA. The PCR employed 60 Vbeta primers together with 13 Jbeta primers. Using immunoSEQ multiplex PCR, the repertoire was profiled, and TCRdb retains in-frame clones only, with some absent. The sample yields 150,000 or so clones, 65% to 80% seen once. The sample comprised PBMCs. The TCR originated in a male donor in good health and CMV-seronegative. This rearrangement joins TRBV7-2 to TRBJ1-1; 8 bases are shared with TRBD1. The CDR3 bases are TGTGCCAGCACCCTCGCCGGGCAGGGGGCCAGTGAAGCTTTCTTT. Its protein product is CASTLAGQGASEAFF.